The rows below give T cell receptor beta chains drawn from one sample of a study of low-dose radiotherapy and immunotherapy resistance in tumors. TCRdb passed the reads through MiXCR, listing each CDR3 protein once. The sample shows about 82,000 distinct CDR3 sequences, about 19% of them seen only once. The sample consisted of PBMCs, taken before treatment. The receptors originated from a male donor with prostate cancer. Both conserved end residues are part of each CDR3. The D gene is left open where the match is weak. Rows may omit the clone size; those that give it use once, few, many or a size class.

v_gene: TRBV28; abundance: many; d_gene: -; len: 18; j_gene: TRBJ1-1; CDR3aa: CASSPNRGRGGSNTEAFF; CDR3nt: TGTGCCAGCAGTCCTAATAGGGGGAGGGGTGGTTCAAACACTGAAGCTTTCTTT
v_gene: TRBV10-3; abundance: many; d_gene: -; len: 13; j_gene: TRBJ1-2; CDR3aa: CAISASPGYGYTF; CDR3nt: TGTGCCATCAGTGCCAGTCCGGGCTATGGCTACACCTTC
v_gene: TRBV12-3/TRBV12-4; abundance: many; d_gene: -; len: 15; j_gene: TRBJ2-1; CDR3aa: CASSWGLSGNNEQFF; CDR3nt: TGTGCCAGCAGCTGGGGACTCTCGGGGAACAATGAGCAGTTCTTC
v_gene: TRBV19; abundance: many; d_gene: -; len: 14; j_gene: TRBJ2-7; CDR3aa: CASRPRDRNYEQYF; CDR3nt: TGTGCCAGTAGACCCCGGGACCGAAACTACGAGCAGTACTTC
v_gene: TRBV29-1; abundance: many; d_gene: -; len: 12; j_gene: TRBJ2-3; CDR3aa: CSAGGRADTQYF; CDR3nt: TGCAGCGCGGGTGGACGGGCGGATACGCAGTATTTT
v_gene: TRBV5-4; abundance: many; d_gene: TRBD1; len: 16; j_gene: TRBJ2-1; CDR3aa: CASSVDRVLAYNEQFF; CDR3nt: TGTGCCAGCAGCGTAGACAGGGTTCTGGCTTACAATGAGCAGTTCTTC
v_gene: TRBV28; abundance: many; d_gene: -; len: 13; j_gene: TRBJ1-1; CDR3aa: CASSLSVRRGAFF; CDR3nt: TGTGCCAGCAGTTTATCGGTGCGGCGGGGAGCTTTCTTT
v_gene: TRBV3-1; abundance: many; d_gene: TRBD1; len: 15; j_gene: TRBJ2-7; CDR3aa: CASSQPGQVIYEQYF; CDR3nt: TGTGCCAGCAGCCAGCCGGGACAGGTGATCTACGAGCAGTACTTC
v_gene: TRBV28; abundance: -; d_gene: -; len: 15; j_gene: TRBJ1-5; CDR3aa: CASSSGDYSNQPQHF; CDR3nt: TGTGCCAGCAGCAGCGGCGATTATAGCAATCAGCCCCAGCATTTT
v_gene: TRBV13; abundance: many; d_gene: -; len: 14; j_gene: TRBJ2-2; CDR3aa: CASRSRGDAGELFF; CDR3nt: TGTGCCAGCAGATCTAGGGGTGACGCCGGGGAGCTGTTTTTT
v_gene: TRBV7-9; abundance: -; d_gene: -; len: 16; j_gene: TRBJ1-5; CDR3aa: CASSLVAQVFGQPQHF; CDR3nt: TGTGCCAGCAGCTTAGTTGCCCAGGTTTTTGGTCAGCCCCAGCATTTT
v_gene: TRBV20-1; abundance: many; d_gene: TRBD2; len: 15; j_gene: TRBJ2-1; CDR3aa: CSAEPSAGGADEQFF; CDR3nt: TGCAGTGCAGAACCTAGCGCGGGGGGGGCCGATGAGCAGTTCTTC
v_gene: TRBV15; abundance: many; d_gene: -; len: 15; j_gene: TRBJ2-1; CDR3aa: CATTLGGALNNEQFF; CDR3nt: TGTGCCACCACGCTGGGGGGGGCCCTCAACAATGAGCAGTTCTTC
v_gene: TRBV13; abundance: -; d_gene: -; len: 14; j_gene: TRBJ2-7; CDR3aa: CASRDTGPGYEQYF; CDR3nt: TGTGCCAGCAGAGATACCGGGCCCGGCTACGAGCAGTACTTC
v_gene: TRBV5-1; abundance: many; d_gene: -; len: 14; j_gene: TRBJ2-7; CDR3aa: CASSLAQATYEQYF; CDR3nt: TGCGCCAGCAGCTTGGCTCAGGCGACCTACGAGCAGTACTTC
v_gene: TRBV9; abundance: many; d_gene: TRBD1; len: 17; j_gene: TRBJ1-6; CDR3aa: CASSAREGQGLDSPLHF; CDR3nt: TGTGCCAGCAGCGCTAGAGAGGGACAGGGCTTAGATTCACCCCTCCACTTT
v_gene: TRBV18; abundance: -; d_gene: -; len: 17; j_gene: TRBJ1-4; CDR3aa: CASSQLVRGQTNEKLFF; CDR3nt: TGTGCCAGCTCACAGCTCGTCAGGGGCCAGACTAATGAAAAACTGTTTTTT
v_gene: TRBV20-1; abundance: few; d_gene: TRBD1; len: 11; j_gene: TRBJ1-1; CDR3aa: CRTGEDTEAFF; CDR3nt: TGCAGAACAGGGGAGGACACTGAAGCTTTCTTT
v_gene: TRBV7-2; abundance: many; d_gene: TRBD2; len: 15; j_gene: TRBJ2-2; CDR3aa: CASSWGGLNTGELFF; CDR3nt: TGTGCCAGCTCGTGGGGGGGACTGAACACCGGGGAGCTGTTTTTT
v_gene: TRBV6-4; abundance: many; d_gene: TRBD2; len: 15; j_gene: TRBJ2-3; CDR3aa: CASRPLAGGTDTQYF; CDR3nt: TGTGCCAGCAGACCACTAGCGGGGGGCACAGATACGCAGTATTTT